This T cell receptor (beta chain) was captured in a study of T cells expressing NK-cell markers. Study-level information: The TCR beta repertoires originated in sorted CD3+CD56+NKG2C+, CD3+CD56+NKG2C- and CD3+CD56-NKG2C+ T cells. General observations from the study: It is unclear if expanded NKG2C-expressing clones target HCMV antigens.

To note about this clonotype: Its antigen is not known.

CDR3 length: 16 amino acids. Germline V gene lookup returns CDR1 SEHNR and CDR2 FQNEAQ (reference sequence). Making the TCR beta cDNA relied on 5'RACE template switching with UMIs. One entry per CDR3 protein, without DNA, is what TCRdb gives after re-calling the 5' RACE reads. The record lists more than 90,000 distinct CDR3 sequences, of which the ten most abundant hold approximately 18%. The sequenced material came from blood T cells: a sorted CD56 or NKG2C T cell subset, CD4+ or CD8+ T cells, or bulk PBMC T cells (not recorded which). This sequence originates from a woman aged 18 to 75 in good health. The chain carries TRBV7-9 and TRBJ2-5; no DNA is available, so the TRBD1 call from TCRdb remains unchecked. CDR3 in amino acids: CASSSQGASLVETQYF.